The 17 T cell receptor beta chains below all came from one sample that was sequenced in a study of blood T cell repertoires in COVID-19. Profiling relied on immunoSEQ multiplex PCR, and the TCRdb table lists in-frame clones only, not all of them. Among around 170,000 clones, around 80% were seen once, and the ten largest hold 14%. The source material was peripheral blood. The receptors derive from a man aged 25 to 40 with active or convalescent COVID-19.

The rearrangement uses TRBV23-1 and TRBJ2-1; perhaps TRBD2 as D (6 bases). TRBV23-1 is marked as an open reading frame, function uncertain. With 2 bases removed from V and 6 bases from J, the gap between germline ends came to 14 bases. The CDR3 has 15 residues. The CDR3 bases are TGCGCCAGCAGTCAACCGGGACTCACCGTCAATGAGCAGTTCTTC. This encodes CASSQPGLTVNEQFF.

The chain uses TRBV24-1 and TRBJ1-2; unclear D gene. CDR3 size: 14 residues. The V gene's germline CDR1 is KGHDR and CDR2 SFDVKD. With 7 bases removed from V and 7 bases from J, the gap between germline ends came to 18 bases. This chain's CDR3 is CATSLTGSLGGYTF. CDR3 coding DNA: TGTGCCACCAGCCTCACCGGGAGCCTCGGTGGCTACACCTTC.

The chain has TRBV5-8 and TRBJ2-3; D remains ambiguous. The ends were cut back, 3 bases at V and 4 bases at J, with 12 bases in the middle. CDR3 length: 14 amino acids. Germline CDR1 is SGHTS and CDR2 is YDEGEE. This CDR3 reads CASSSPVSADTQYF. The CDR3 DNA reads TGTGCCAGCAGCTCCCCAGTATCCGCAGATACGCAGTATTTT.

About this clone itself: An end of the junction does not agree with germline; a read error may underlie this. The chain carries TRBV6-5 and TRBJ1-4; 8 nucleotides match TRBD1. Looked up from germline, CDR1 is MNHEY and CDR2 is SVGAGI. There are 15 residues in the CDR3. For the CDR3, the DNA is TGTGCCAGCAGTTACCTCAGGGGGCGCGATGAAAAATTGTTTTTT. It encodes CASSYLRGRDEKLFF.

The chain combines TRBV28 with TRBJ1-1, with a possible D match to TRBD1 (6 bases). Germline CDR1 reads MDHEN; CDR2 reads SYDVKM. The CDR3 has 14 amino acids. V gave up 6 bases and J gave up 1 base, with 12 bases separating them. Here the CDR3 reads CASSPGQSNTEAFF. CDR3 bases: TGTGCCAGCAGCCCCGGACAGTCGAACACTGAAGCTTTCTTT. Complete variable domain (other parts from reference TRBV28 and TRBJ1-1): DVKVTQSSRYLVKRTGEKVFLECVQDMDHENMFWYRQDPGLGLRLIYFSYDVKMKEKGDIPEGYSVSREKKERFSLILESASTNQTSMYLCASSPGQSNTEAFFGQGTRLTVV.

The genes are TRBV7-6 and TRBJ1-4; unclear D gene. In germline, CDR1 is SGHVS, CDR2 FNYEAQ. The CDR3 has 14 amino acids. The V gene lost 5 bases and the J gene lost 5 bases, with 12 bases spanning the gap. The CDR3 region has the DNA TGTGCCAGCAGCGTCCAAGACACCAATGAAAAACTGTTTTTT. It specifies CASSVQDTNEKLFF.

This clone was recorded only once. The chain recombines TRBV7-9 with TRBJ2-4; 9 positions agree with TRBD1. Germline V gene sequence: CDR1 SEHNR, CDR2 FQNEAQ (reference sequence). The CDR3 is made up of 14 amino acids. J gave up 5 bases and V 5 bases, and 4 bases lay outside the gene matches. CDR3 bases: TGTGCCAGCAGCCCCCGGGACAGGGAAAACATTCAGTACTTC. Its translation: CASSPRDRENIQYF.

Remarks on this clone: This CDR3 is also generated by other DNA sequences in the sample. The chain is built from TRBV11-3 and TRBJ2-1, with a tentative D call TRBD2 (5 bases). Between the trimmed V and J ends, which lost 5 bases and 2 bases, there was a span of 13 bases. The CDR3 runs 15 residues. Germline-derived CDR1 and CDR2 are SGHNT and YENEEA. The CDR3 bases are TGTGCCAGCAGCCTCGGACTTGCAGCCTACAATGAGCAGTTCTTC. As protein: CASSLGLAAYNEQFF.

This clone was seen more than once but under ten times. The V and J genes are TRBV7-9 and TRBJ2-2, with D possibly being TRBD1 (6 bases). The ends were cut back, 6 bases at V and 5 bases at J, with 19 bases in the middle. The CDR3 contains 16 residues. The germline gives CDR1 SEHNR, CDR2 FQNEAQ (reference sequence). The CDR3 region is CASSPRGLGQTGELFF. As DNA, the CDR3 is TGTGCCAGCAGTCCTCGCGGACTGGGACAAACCGGGGAGCTGTTTTTT.

This clone occurred once. The chain employs TRBV9 and TRBJ1-2; unclear D gene. V shed 0 bases and J shed 0 bases, with 9 bases lying between them. Germline V CDR1 and CDR2: SGDLS, YYNGEE. The CDR3 totals 15 residues. CDR3 bases: TGTGCCAGCAGCGTAGGCTACCAGGCTAACTATGGCTACACCTTC. Amino acids: CASSVGYQANYGYTF.

CDR3 residues: CASSSAGTEAFF. The CDR3 region has the DNA TGTGCCAGCAGTTCTGCAGGAACTGAAGCTTTCTTT. This rearrangement joins TRBV27 to TRBJ1-1; D is ambiguous. Per germline, CDR1 MNHEY and CDR2 SMNVEV (reference sequence). The CDR3 is 12 residues long. The V end lost 4 bases, the J end lost 5 bases, and 8 bases lay between the germline ends.

The V and J genes are TRBV11-2 and TRBJ1-1, with 11 bases matching TRBD1. J was trimmed by 8 bases and V by 6 bases; bases with no gene match: 8. CDR3 length: 14 amino acids. Germline V lookup: CDR1 SGHAT, CDR2 FQNNGV. CDR3 in amino acids: CASSYIGQGAEAFF. As DNA, the CDR3 is TGTGCCAGCAGTTACATAGGACAGGGGGCCGAAGCTTTCTTT.

Written as DNA, the CDR3 is TGTGCTAGTGGTTTGGTCGGCATTCAGTACTTC. Translating gives CASGLVGIQYF. The V call is TRBV12-5, the J call TRBJ2-4; D call uncertain. This CDR3 is 11 amino acids long. V was clipped by 0 bases and J by 9 bases, with 3 bases between them. CDR1 is LGHNT and CDR2 is FRNRAP in the germline V gene.

The J gene is TRBJ2-3, the V gene TRBV11-2, with TRBD2 matching over 8 bases. This CDR3 is 14 amino acids long. J gave up 4 bases and V 3 bases, and 3 bases lay outside the gene matches. CDR1 is SGHAT and CDR2 is FQNNGV in the germline V gene. The CDR3 coding sequence is TGTGCCAGCAGCTTTAGCGGGATGGCAGATACGCAGTATTTT. Translating it yields CASSFSGMADTQYF. Combining the CDR3 with reference TRBV11-2 and TRBJ2-3 gives the whole variable domain EAGVAQSPRYKIIEKRQSVAFWCNPISGHATLYWYQQILGQGPKLLIQFQNNGVVDDSQLPKDRFSAERLKGVDSTLKIQPAKLEDSAVYLCASSFSGMADTQYFGPGTRLTVL.

The V call is TRBV5-5, the J call TRBJ1-6; D ambiguous. This CDR3 is 16 amino acids long. With 4 bases removed from V and 6 bases from J, the gap between germline ends came to 17 bases. The V gene's germline CDR1 is SGHKS and CDR2 YYEKEE (reference sequence). CDR3 in amino acids: CASSPVYSSTNSPLHF. The CDR3, as DNA: TGTGCCAGCAGCCCGGTTTATTCCTCCACTAATTCACCCCTCCACTTT. The full variable domain, rest sourced from reference TRBV5-5 and TRBJ1-6, is DAGVTQSPTHLIKTRGQQVTLRCSPISGHKSVSWYQQVLGQGPQFIFQYYEKEERGRGNFPDRFSARQFPNYSSELNVNALLLGDSALYLCASSPVYSSTNSPLHFGNGTRLTVT.

The chain recombines TRBV6-2 or TRBV6-3 with TRBJ2-1, with 10 nucleotides matching TRBD2. Germline-derived CDR1 and CDR2 are MNHEY and SVGEGT. Trimming took 6 bases from V and 3 from J; bases not matched to a gene: 14. The CDR3 is 18 residues long. The CDR3 region is CASSHSLTSGYDYNEQFF. For the CDR3, the DNA is TGTGCCAGCAGCCACAGCTTGACTAGCGGGTACGACTACAATGAGCAGTTCTTC.

This rearrangement joins TRBV6-2 or TRBV6-3 to TRBJ1-4, with D tentatively TRBD1 (6 bases). Germline V CDR1 and CDR2: MNHEY, SVGEGT. The CDR3 consists of 15 residues. The germline V and J ends were trimmed by 3 bases and 5 bases, with 13 bases remaining between them. CDR3: CASSYGQSRNEKLFF. The CDR3 DNA reads TGTGCCAGCAGTTATGGACAGAGCAGAAATGAAAAACTGTTTTTT.